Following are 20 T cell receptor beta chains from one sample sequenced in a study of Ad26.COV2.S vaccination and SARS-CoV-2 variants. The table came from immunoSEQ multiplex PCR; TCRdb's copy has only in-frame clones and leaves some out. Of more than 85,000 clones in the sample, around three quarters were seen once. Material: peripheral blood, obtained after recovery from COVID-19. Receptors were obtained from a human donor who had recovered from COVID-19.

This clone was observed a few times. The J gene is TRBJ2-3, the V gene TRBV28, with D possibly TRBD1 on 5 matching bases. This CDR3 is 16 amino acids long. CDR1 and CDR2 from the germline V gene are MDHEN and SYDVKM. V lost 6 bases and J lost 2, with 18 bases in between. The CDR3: CASSQTVDSYTDTQYF. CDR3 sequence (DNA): TGTGCCAGCAGCCAGACCGTTGACAGCTACACAGATACGCAGTATTTT.

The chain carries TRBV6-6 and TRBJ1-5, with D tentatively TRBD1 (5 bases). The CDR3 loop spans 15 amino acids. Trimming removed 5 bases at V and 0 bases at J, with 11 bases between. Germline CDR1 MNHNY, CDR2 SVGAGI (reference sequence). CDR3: CASSRGGYSNQPQHF. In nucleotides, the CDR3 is TGTGCCAGCAGTCGGGGGGGGTATAGCAATCAGCCCCAGCATTTT.

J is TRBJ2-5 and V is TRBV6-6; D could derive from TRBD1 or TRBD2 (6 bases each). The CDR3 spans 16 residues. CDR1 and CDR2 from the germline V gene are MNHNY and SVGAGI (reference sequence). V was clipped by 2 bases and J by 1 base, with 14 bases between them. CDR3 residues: CASSYRQPGAQETQYF. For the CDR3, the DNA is TGTGCCAGCAGTTACCGCCAGCCGGGGGCCCAAGAGACCCAGTACTTC.

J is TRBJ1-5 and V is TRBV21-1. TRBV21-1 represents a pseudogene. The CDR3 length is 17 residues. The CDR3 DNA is TGTGCCAGCAGCAAAGGGGGATGGCCGGACGGCAATCAGCCCCAGCATTTT. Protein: CASSKGGWPDGNQPQHF.

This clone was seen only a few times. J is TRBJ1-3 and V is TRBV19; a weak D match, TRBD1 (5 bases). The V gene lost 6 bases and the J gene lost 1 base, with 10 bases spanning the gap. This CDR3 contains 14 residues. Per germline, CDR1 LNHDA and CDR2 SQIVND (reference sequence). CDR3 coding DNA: TGTGCCAGTAGCTACGGGGGATCTGGAAACACCATATATTTT. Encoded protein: CASSYGGSGNTIYF.

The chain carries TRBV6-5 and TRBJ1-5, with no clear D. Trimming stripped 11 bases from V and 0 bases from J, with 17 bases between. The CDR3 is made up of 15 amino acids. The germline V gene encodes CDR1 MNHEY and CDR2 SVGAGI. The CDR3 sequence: CAAGDGYYSNQPQHF. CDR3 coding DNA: TGTGCCGCAGGCGACGGTTACTATAGCAATCAGCCCCAGCATTTT.

As DNA, the CDR3 is TGTGCCAGTAGCCCCGACCTAGGTCACCCGGGGGACGAGCAGTACTTC. Translating gives CASSPDLGHPGDEQYF. V and J are TRBV19 and TRBJ2-7; tentatively, D is TRBD2 (6 bases). The germline V and J ends were trimmed by 6 bases and 5 bases, with 23 bases remaining between them. Germline CDR1 reads LNHDA; CDR2 reads SQIVND (reference sequence). This CDR3 comprises 16 residues.

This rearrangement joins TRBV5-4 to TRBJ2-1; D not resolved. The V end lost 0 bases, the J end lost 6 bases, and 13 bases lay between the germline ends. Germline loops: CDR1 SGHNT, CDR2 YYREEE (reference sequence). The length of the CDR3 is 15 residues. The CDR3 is CASSLDNSVLNEQFF. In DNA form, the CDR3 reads TGTGCCAGCAGCTTGGACAACAGCGTACTCAATGAGCAGTTCTTC.

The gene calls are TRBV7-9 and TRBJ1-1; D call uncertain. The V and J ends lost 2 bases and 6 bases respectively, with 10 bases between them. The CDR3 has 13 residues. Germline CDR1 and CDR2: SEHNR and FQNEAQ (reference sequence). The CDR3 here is CASSLSSGSEAFF. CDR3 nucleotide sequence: TGTGCCAGCAGCTTATCTTCCGGCTCTGAAGCTTTCTTT.

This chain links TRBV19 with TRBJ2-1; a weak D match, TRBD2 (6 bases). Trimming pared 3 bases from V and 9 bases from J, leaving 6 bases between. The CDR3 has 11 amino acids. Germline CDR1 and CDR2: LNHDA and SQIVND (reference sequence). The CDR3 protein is CASSMGGEQFF. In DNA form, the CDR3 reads TGTGCCAGTAGTATGGGGGGTGAGCAGTTCTTC.

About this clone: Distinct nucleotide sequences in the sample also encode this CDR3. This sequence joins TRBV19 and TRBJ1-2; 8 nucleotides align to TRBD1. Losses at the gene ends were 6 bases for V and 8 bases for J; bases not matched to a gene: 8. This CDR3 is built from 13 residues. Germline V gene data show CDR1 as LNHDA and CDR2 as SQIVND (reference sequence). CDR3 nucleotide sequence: TGTGCCAGTAGCCCAGACAGGGGCCTGGGCTACACCTTC. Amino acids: CASSPDRGLGYTF. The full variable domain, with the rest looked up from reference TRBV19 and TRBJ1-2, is DGGITQSPKYLFRKEGQNVTLSCEQNLNHDAMYWYRQDPGQGLRLIYYSQIVNDFQKGDIAEGYSVSREKKESFPLTVTSAQKNPTAFYLCASSPDRGLGYTFGSGTRLTVV.

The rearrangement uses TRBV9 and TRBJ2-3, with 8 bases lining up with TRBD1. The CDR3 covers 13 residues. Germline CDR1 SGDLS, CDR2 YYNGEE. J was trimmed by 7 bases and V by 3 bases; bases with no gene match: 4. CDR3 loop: CASSARQGYTQYF. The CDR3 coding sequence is TGTGCCAGCAGCGCTAGACAGGGGTATACGCAGTATTTT.

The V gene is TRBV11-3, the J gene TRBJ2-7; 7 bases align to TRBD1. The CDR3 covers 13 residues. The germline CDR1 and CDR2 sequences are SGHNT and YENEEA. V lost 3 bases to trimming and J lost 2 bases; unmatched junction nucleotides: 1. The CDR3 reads CASSFGQAYEQYF. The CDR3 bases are TGTGCCAGCAGCTTCGGACAGGCCTACGAGCAGTACTTC.

The CDR3 DNA reads as TGTGCCAGTAGTATGGGGACAGGCACCGATCAGCCCCAGCATTTT. Translating it yields CASSMGTGTDQPQHF. The V gene is TRBV19, the J gene TRBJ1-5; TRBD1 matches at 8 bases. V lost 3 bases, J lost 5 bases, and 6 bases stayed unmatched. This CDR3 has 15 amino acids. CDR1 and CDR2 from the germline V gene are LNHDA and SQIVND (reference sequence).

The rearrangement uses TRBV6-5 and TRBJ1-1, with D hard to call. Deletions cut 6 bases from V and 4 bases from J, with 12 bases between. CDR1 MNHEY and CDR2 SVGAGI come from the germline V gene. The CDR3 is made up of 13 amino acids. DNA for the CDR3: TGTGCCAGCAGGTCTACGTCAGGCACTGAAGCTTTCTTT. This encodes CASRSTSGTEAFF.

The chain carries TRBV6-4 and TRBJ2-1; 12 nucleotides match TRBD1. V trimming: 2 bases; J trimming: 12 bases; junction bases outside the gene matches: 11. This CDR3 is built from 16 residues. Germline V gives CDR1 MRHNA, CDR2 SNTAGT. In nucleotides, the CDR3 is TGTGCCAGCAGTGACGGCGTGGGACAGGGGGCGTTTGGGCAGTTCTTC. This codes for CASSDGVGQGAFGQFF.

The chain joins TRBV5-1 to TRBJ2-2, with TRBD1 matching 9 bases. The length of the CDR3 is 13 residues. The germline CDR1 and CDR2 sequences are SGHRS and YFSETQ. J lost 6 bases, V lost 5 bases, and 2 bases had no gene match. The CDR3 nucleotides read TGCGCCAGCAGAGACAGGGGGGCCGGGGAGCTGTTTTTT. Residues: CASRDRGAGELFF.

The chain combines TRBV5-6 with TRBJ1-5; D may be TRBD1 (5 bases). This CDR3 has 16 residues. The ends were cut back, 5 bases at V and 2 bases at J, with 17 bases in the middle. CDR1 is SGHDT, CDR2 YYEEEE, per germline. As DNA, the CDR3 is TGTGCCAGCAGTAGTTACGACGGCAGGGGCAATCAGCCCCAGCATTTT. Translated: CASSSYDGRGNQPQHF.

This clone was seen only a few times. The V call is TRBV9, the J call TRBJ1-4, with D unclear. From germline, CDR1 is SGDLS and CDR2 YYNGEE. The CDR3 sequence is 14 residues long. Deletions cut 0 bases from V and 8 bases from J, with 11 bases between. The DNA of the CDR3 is TGTGCCAGCAGCGTAGGACGAGGGATGGAAAAACTGTTTTTT. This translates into CASSVGRGMEKLFF.

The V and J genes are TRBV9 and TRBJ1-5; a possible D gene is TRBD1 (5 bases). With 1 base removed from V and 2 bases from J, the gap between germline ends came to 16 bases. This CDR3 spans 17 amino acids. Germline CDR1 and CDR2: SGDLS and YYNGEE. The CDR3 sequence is CASSVPGTIFGNQPQHF. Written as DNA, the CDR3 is TGTGCCAGCAGCGTACCCGGGACGATCTTTGGCAATCAGCCCCAGCATTTT.